One sample yielded the 30 T cell receptor beta chains listed below, sequenced in a study of T-cell memory formation after mild COVID-19. MiXCR, run by TCRdb on the 5' RACE reads, gives a single entry per CDR3 protein. The repertoire includes just over 300,000 distinct CDR3 sequences, roughly a fifth of them detected once, and approximately 21% sits in the top ten. Sequencing input: PBMCs or a T cell subset sorted from them (not recorded which). These receptors originate from a man aged 18 to 35 who had mild COVID-19 (a few samples of this study predate the infection). Cell type and time point are not known.

This clonotype was detected a few times. J is TRBJ2-7 and V is TRBV4-1; D is unclear. Trimming pared 4 bases from V and 2 bases from J, leaving 12 bases between. The CDR3 is made up of 14 amino acids. Germline values: CDR1 MGHRA, CDR2 YSYEKL. The CDR3 region is CASSLVVGPYEQYV. The CDR3 nucleotides are TGCGCCAGCAGCCTAGTAGTGGGTCCCTACGAGCAGTACGTC.

The CDR3 sequence is CASKRGMNTEAFF. CDR3 sequence (DNA): TGTGCCAGCAAGAGGGGAATGAACACTGAAGCTTTCTTT. This chain links TRBV7-9 with TRBJ1-1; the D gene is possibly TRBD1 (5 bases). CDR3 length equals 13 residues. V shed 7 bases and J shed 0 bases, with 9 bases lying between them. CDR1 is SEHNR and CDR2 is FQNEAQ in the germline V gene (reference sequence).

The chain is built from TRBV6-1 and TRBJ1-1; 7 nucleotides agree with TRBD1. Germline V CDR1 and CDR2: MNHNS, SASEGT. The CDR3 runs 14 residues. Trimming cost V 6 bases and J 2 bases; bases outside gene matches: 6. CDR3 DNA sequence: TGTGCCAGCAGAGCCGGGACAGCCAACACTGAAGCTTTCTTT. Its protein is CASRAGTANTEAFF.

CDR3 in DNA: TGTGCCAGCAGCTTATATGACAGGGGGCTTACAGATACGCAGTATTTT. Amino acid sequence: CASSLYDRGLTDTQYF. The chain employs TRBV7-6 and TRBJ2-3, with 10 positions matching TRBD1. Germline trimming cut 2 bases from V and 3 bases from J; bases unmatched to any gene: 5. This CDR3 is 16 amino acids long. Germline values: CDR1 SGHVS, CDR2 FNYEAQ.

Only a few counts were recorded for this clonotype. The chain has TRBV2 and TRBJ1-2, with D possibly matching TRBD1 (5 bases). Germline V gene lookup returns CDR1 SNHLY and CDR2 FYNNEI. V was cut by 10 bases and J by 12 bases, with 18 bases left in between. The CDR3 is 11 residues long. The CDR3: CATSYGGYDTF. CDR3 nucleotide sequence: TGTGCCACCTCATACGGGGGGTATGACACCTTC.

This chain links TRBV9 with TRBJ2-1; the match to TRBD2 covers 7 bases. CDR1 and CDR2 (germline): SGDLS, YYNGEE. J gave up 9 bases and V 5 bases, and 8 bases lay outside the gene matches. The CDR3 runs 13 residues. DNA of the CDR3: TGTGCCAGCAGGGGAGGGGTCTCAGGTGAGCAGTTCTTC. Translation gives CASRGGVSGEQFF.

The chain uses TRBV2 and TRBJ1-1; tentatively, D is TRBD1 (6 bases). CDR1 is SNHLY and CDR2 is FYNNEI in the germline V gene. Deletions cut 4 bases from V and 2 bases from J, with 8 bases between. This CDR3 has 13 amino acids. CDR3 bases: TGTGCCAGCAGTGGGACAGTTAACACTGAAGCTTTCTTT. This gives the protein CASSGTVNTEAFF.

This clonotype has just a few counts. The chain combines TRBV5-1 with TRBJ2-3, with TRBD1 identical over 9 bases. This CDR3 is 14 amino acids long. V shed 6 bases, J shed 2 bases, and the junction held 4 bases outside the gene matches. Germline CDR1 reads SGHRS; CDR2 reads YFSETQ. The CDR3 DNA is TGCGCCAGCATGGGACAGGGACCCACAGATACGCAGTATTTT. Its protein is CASMGQGPTDTQYF.

V is TRBV19 and J is TRBJ2-7; D is possibly TRBD2 (5 bases). The CDR3 runs to 16 residues. Looked up from germline, CDR1 is LNHDA and CDR2 is SQIVND (reference sequence). Between the trimmed V and J ends, which lost 4 bases and 0 bases, there was a span of 16 bases. The chain's CDR3 is CASSNEGSPGSYEQYF. Written as DNA, the CDR3 is TGTGCCAGTAGTAATGAGGGCAGTCCAGGCTCCTACGAGCAGTACTTC.

The V gene is TRBV10-3, the J gene TRBJ2-3, with D possibly TRBD2 on 6 matching bases. This CDR3 has 16 residues. The germline V and J ends were trimmed by 0 bases and 5 bases, with 15 bases remaining between them. The germline V gene has CDR1 ENHRY and CDR2 SYGVKD. CDR3 in amino acids: CAISESGGAGGDTQYF. The DNA of the CDR3 is TGTGCCATCAGTGAGTCTGGCGGGGCTGGGGGAGATACGCAGTATTTT.

The rearrangement links TRBV15 to TRBJ2-2, with D possibly called TRBD1 or TRBD2 (6 bases each). This CDR3 comprises 13 residues. Germline assignment: CDR1 LNHNV and CDR2 YYDKDF (reference sequence). Between the trimmed V and J ends, which lost 8 bases and 4 bases, there was a span of 11 bases. The CDR3 region has the DNA TGTGCCACCCGGGGGCCCGTCACCGGGGAGCTGTTTTTT. Its translation is CATRGPVTGELFF.

This clonotype was picked up a small number of times. The DNA is left out, because the CDR3 cannot be placed on it with certainty; the CDR3 is given as TCRdb lists it. V and J are TRBV7-8 and TRBJ1-1; TRBD1, as called in the table, went unchecked against the DNA. CDR1 is SGHVS and CDR2 is FQNEAQ in the germline V gene. From its first to its last residue, the CDR3 has 14 amino acids. The CDR3 here is CASSFGAGNTEAFF.

V gene TRBV6-5 combines with J gene TRBJ2-7; D could derive from TRBD1 or TRBD2 (6 bases each). The ends were cut back, 5 bases at V and 4 bases at J, with 12 bases in the middle. CDR1 is MNHEY, CDR2 SVGAGI, per germline. The CDR3 is 13 residues long. CDR3 loop: CASSKGGAYEQYF. The CDR3 DNA is TGTGCCAGCAGTAAGGGGGGTGCGTACGAGCAGTACTTC.

The chain combines TRBV9 with TRBJ2-5; 10 bases are a match to TRBD1. Germline-derived CDR1 and CDR2 are SGDLS and YYNGEE. The CDR3 runs to 15 residues. Unmatched junction bases numbered 9, after V lost 4 bases and J lost 6 bases. The CDR3 here is CASSSGGQGEQTQYF. CDR3 DNA sequence: TGTGCCAGCAGCTCAGGCGGACAGGGGGAGCAGACCCAGTACTTC.

This chain uses TRBV7-9 with TRBJ2-1; D unresolved. The CDR3 consists of 15 residues. The germline V gene encodes CDR1 SEHNR and CDR2 FQNEAQ (reference sequence). The ends were cut back, 3 bases at V and 8 bases at J, with 17 bases in the middle. The CDR3 sequence: CASSFSTFTPDEQFF. The CDR3, as DNA: TGTGCCAGCAGCTTCTCGACTTTTACGCCCGATGAGCAGTTCTTC.

This rearrangement joins TRBV10-1 to TRBJ2-1, with 11 bases that match TRBD2. V was pared by 3 bases and J by 2 bases, with 3 bases of the junction left unmatched. CDR1 and CDR2 (germline): WNHNN, SYGVQD (reference sequence). The CDR3 contains 16 residues. The CDR3 protein is CASSDPGLAAYNEQFF. CDR3 DNA: TGCGCCAGCAGTGACCCGGGACTAGCGGCCTACAATGAGCAGTTCTTC.

J is TRBJ2-5 and V is TRBV7-2; TRBD1 aligns across 8 bases. With 5 bases clipped from V and 5 bases from J, the junction kept 10 bases outside the gene matches. This CDR3 is built from 15 residues. Per germline, CDR1 SGHTA and CDR2 FQGNSA. The CDR3 DNA sequence: TGTGCCAGCAGCCTGGGACAGGCTGTGAGGGAGACCCAGTACTTC. It encodes CASSLGQAVRETQYF.

The V gene is TRBV7-2, the J gene TRBJ1-4, with 9 positions matching TRBD1. CDR1 is SGHTA and CDR2 is FQGNSA in the germline V gene. The CDR3 contains 14 residues. V gave up 6 bases and J gave up 8 bases; unmatched junction bases: 7. The CDR3 is CASSTDRGREKLFF. CDR3 DNA sequence: TGTGCCAGCAGTACGGACAGGGGTAGAGAAAAACTGTTTTTT. Together with reference TRBV7-2 and TRBJ1-4, the CDR3 gives the full variable domain: GAGVSQSPSNKVTEKGKDVELRCDPISGHTALYWYRQSLGQGLEFLIYFQGNSAPDKSGLPSDRFSAERTGGSVSTLTIQRTQQEDSAVYLCASSTDRGREKLFFGSGTQLSVL.

This chain joins TRBV6-4 and TRBJ2-1; TRBD2 matches 9 bases. Germline loops: CDR1 MRHNA, CDR2 SNTAGT. The CDR3 is 17 residues long. The V gene end was trimmed by 3 bases and the J gene end by 4 bases; junction bases not matched to a gene: 10. The CDR3 region is CASSESYSGGLYNEQFF. In DNA form, the CDR3 reads TGTGCCAGCAGTGAATCCTATAGCGGGGGCCTTTACAATGAGCAGTTCTTC.

CDR3 protein: CASSHPGQTSGNTIYF. CDR3 DNA: TGCGCCAGCAGCCACCCCGGACAGACCTCTGGAAACACCATATATTTT. The chain links TRBV4-1 to TRBJ1-3, with a tentative D call TRBD1 (6 bases). The ends were cut back, 3 bases at V and 0 bases at J, with 12 bases in the middle. Germline V lookup: CDR1 MGHRA, CDR2 YSYEKL. The CDR3 runs 16 residues.

The sample holds a few counts of this clonotype. The chain carries TRBV5-1 and TRBJ1-2, with D tentatively TRBD1 (5 bases). Germline V CDR1 and CDR2: SGHRS, YFSETQ. This CDR3 is 15 amino acids long. V lost 2 bases, J lost 4 bases, and 15 bases lay in between. The chain's CDR3 is CASSFAVPGGYGYTF. Written as DNA, the CDR3 is TGCGCCAGCAGCTTCGCTGTCCCCGGGGGCTATGGCTACACCTTC.

This clonotype was recorded a few times. The chain recombines TRBV7-2 with TRBJ2-1; 9 nucleotides align to TRBD2. The CDR3 covers 14 residues. V shed 1 base, J shed 9 bases, and the junction held 4 bases outside the gene matches. Germline lookup yields CDR1 SGHTA and CDR2 FQGNSA. In DNA, the CDR3 is TGTGCCAGCAGCTTAGGCGGGGGGGCCGGTGAGCAGTTCTTC. This encodes CASSLGGGAGEQFF.

This clonotype has only a few counts. The V and J genes are TRBV9 and TRBJ2-4; D is unclear. Germline CDR1 and CDR2: SGDLS and YYNGEE. The CDR3 is 13 residues long. Trimming removed 3 bases at V and 8 bases at J, with 12 bases between. The DNA for the CDR3 is TGTGCCAGCAGCGGTTCTCTCTTTGACATTCAGTACTTC. It encodes CASSGSLFDIQYF. The full variable domain, completed using reference TRBV9 and TRBJ2-4, is DSGVTQTPKHLITATGQRVTLRCSPRSGDLSVYWYQQSLDQGLQFLIQYYNGEERAKGNILERFSAQQFPDLHSELNLSSLELGDSALYFCASSGSLFDIQYFGAGTRLSVL.

This clonotype was observed a handful of times. The chain links TRBV29-1 to TRBJ2-1; either TRBD1 or TRBD2 may supply D (5 bases each). CDR3 length equals 11 residues. Germline CDR1 is SQVTM and CDR2 is ANQGSEA. V gave up 5 bases and J gave up 6 bases, with 8 bases separating them. CDR3 nucleotides: TGCAGCGTTCGGGGCGCCAATGAGCAGTTCTTC. Protein product: CSVRGANEQFF.

The chain uses TRBV5-1 and TRBJ1-4; D is undetermined. The CDR3 sequence is 14 residues long. The V end lost 1 base, the J end lost 7 bases, and 11 bases lay between the germline ends. Germline V lookup: CDR1 SGHRS, CDR2 YFSETQ. The DNA for the CDR3 is TGCGCCAGCAGCTTGTGGGGTTCCGGTGAAAAACTGTTTTTT. This translates into CASSLWGSGEKLFF.

The DNA for the CDR3 is TGTGCCAGCAGTGAATCAGGGGTGAACACTGAAGCTTTCTTT. Translation: CASSESGVNTEAFF. The chain joins TRBV2 to TRBJ1-1; the D gene is possibly TRBD1 (6 bases). Germline V gene lookup returns CDR1 SNHLY and CDR2 FYNNEI. Trimming removed 2 bases from V and 0 bases from J, with 7 bases in between. This CDR3 comprises 14 residues.

This clonotype was counted only a few times. The chain is built from TRBV4-2 and TRBJ2-5; TRBD2 matches at 7 bases. Germline-derived CDR1 and CDR2 are LGHNA and YNFKEQ. V lost 2 bases to trimming and J lost 5 bases; unmatched junction nucleotides: 5. The CDR3 loop spans 14 amino acids. Here the CDR3 reads CASSQFRDYETQYF. The DNA for the CDR3 is TGTGCCAGCAGCCAATTCCGGGACTATGAGACCCAGTACTTC.

In this sample, this clonotype turned up a few times. This sequence joins TRBV11-2 and TRBJ2-5; the D gene is possibly TRBD2 (6 bases). Germline V gene data show CDR1 as SGHAT and CDR2 as FQNNGV. Trimming pared 6 bases from V and 2 bases from J, leaving 13 bases between. The CDR3 is 14 amino acids. The DNA of the CDR3 is TGTGCCAGCAGACTGGGGGGAAGTCAAGAGACCCAGTACTTC. Protein sequence: CASRLGGSQETQYF.

This clonotype has more than one count but fewer than ten. This chain uses TRBV6-2 or TRBV6-3 with TRBJ2-1; TRBD2 matches 13 bases. Germline CDR1 and CDR2: MNHEY and SVGEGT. Trimming cost V 6 bases and J 5 bases; bases outside gene matches: 7. The CDR3 consists of 16 residues. CDR3 DNA: TGTGCCAGCAGGAAGACTAGCGGGGGGCCCAACAATGAGCAGTTCTTC. Amino acid sequence: CASRKTSGGPNNEQFF.

The table lists this clonotype with a few counts. The J gene is TRBJ2-5, the V gene TRBV29-1, with D maybe TRBD2 (6 bases). The V and J ends lost 4 bases and 5 bases respectively, with 11 bases between them. CDR3 size: 12 residues. Germline CDR1 is SQVTM and CDR2 is ANQGSEA. The CDR3 loop reads CSVVGGVETQYF. The CDR3 DNA follows: TGCAGCGTTGTAGGCGGGGTGGAGACCCAGTACTTC. Full variable domain (rest looked up from reference TRBV29-1 and TRBJ2-5): SAVISQKPSRDICQRGTSLTIQCQVDSQVTMMFWYRQQPGQSLTLIATANQGSEATYESGFVIDKFPISRPNLTFSTLTVSNMSPEDSSIYLCSVVGGVETQYFGPGTRLLVL.